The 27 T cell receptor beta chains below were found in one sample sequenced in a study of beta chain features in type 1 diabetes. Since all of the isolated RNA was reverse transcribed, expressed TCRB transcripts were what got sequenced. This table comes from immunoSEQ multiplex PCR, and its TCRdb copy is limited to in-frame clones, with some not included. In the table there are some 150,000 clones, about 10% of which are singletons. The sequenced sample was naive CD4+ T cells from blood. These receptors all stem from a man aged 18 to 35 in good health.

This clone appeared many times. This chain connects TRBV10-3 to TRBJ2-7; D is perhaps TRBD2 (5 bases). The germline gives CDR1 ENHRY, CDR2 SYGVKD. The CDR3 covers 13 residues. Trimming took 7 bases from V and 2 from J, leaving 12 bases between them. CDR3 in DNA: TGTGCCATCACCGAGGGCTCGCCCTACGAGCAGTACTTC. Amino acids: CAITEGSPYEQYF.

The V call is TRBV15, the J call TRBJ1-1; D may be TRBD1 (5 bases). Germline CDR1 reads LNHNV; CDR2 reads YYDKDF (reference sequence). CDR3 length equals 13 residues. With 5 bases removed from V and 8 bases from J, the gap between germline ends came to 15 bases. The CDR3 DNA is TGTGCCACCAGCTTGATTAAGGGGAACGAAGCTTTCTTT. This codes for CATSLIKGNEAFF.

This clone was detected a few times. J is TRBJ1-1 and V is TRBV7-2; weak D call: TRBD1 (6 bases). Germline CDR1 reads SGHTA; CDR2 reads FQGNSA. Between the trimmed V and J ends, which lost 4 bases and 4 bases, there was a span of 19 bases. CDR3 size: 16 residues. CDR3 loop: CASSSKGEWVSTEAFF. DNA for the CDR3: TGTGCCAGCAGCTCGAAGGGGGAGTGGGTCAGCACTGAAGCTTTCTTT.

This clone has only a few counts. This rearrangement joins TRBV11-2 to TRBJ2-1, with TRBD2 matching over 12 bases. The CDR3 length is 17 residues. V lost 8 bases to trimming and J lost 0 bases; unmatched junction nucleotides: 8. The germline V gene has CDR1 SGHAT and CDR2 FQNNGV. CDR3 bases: TGTGCCAGCGATCCTAGCGGGGGGGGTAGCTCCTACAATGAGCAGTTCTTC. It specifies CASDPSGGGSSYNEQFF. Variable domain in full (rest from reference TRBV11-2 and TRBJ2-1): EAGVAQSPRYKIIEKRQSVAFWCNPISGHATLYWYQQILGQGPKLLIQFQNNGVVDDSQLPKDRFSAERLKGVDSTLKIQPAKLEDSAVYLCASDPSGGGSSYNEQFFGPGTRLTVL.

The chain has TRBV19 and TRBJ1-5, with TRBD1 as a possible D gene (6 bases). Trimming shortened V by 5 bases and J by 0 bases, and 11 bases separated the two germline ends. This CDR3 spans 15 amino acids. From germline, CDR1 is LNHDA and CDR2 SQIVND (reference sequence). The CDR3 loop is CASSWDTDSNQPQHF. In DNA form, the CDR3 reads TGTGCCAGTAGTTGGGACACGGATAGCAATCAGCCCCAGCATTTT.

CDR3 nucleotides: TGTGCCAGCAGTGCAACAGGGGGAGTCTCCTACAATGAGCAGTTCTTC. Translating gives CASSATGGVSYNEQFF. The chain couples TRBV6-1 to TRBJ2-1; 8 bases match TRBD1. With 4 bases clipped from V and 0 bases from J, the junction kept 5 bases outside the gene matches. From germline, CDR1 is MNHNS and CDR2 SASEGT. The CDR3 has 16 residues.

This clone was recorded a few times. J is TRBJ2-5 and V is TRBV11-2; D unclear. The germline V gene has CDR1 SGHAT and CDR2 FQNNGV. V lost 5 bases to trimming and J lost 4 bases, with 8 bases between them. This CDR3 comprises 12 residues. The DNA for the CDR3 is TGTGCCAGCAGCCGAGATCGAGAGACCCAGTACTTC. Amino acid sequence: CASSRDRETQYF.

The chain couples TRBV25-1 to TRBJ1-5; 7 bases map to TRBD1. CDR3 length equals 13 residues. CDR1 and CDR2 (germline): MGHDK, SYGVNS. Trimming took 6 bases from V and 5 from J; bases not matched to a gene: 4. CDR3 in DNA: TGTGCCAGCAGCCCAGGGACAGATCAGCCCCAGCATTTT. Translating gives CASSPGTDQPQHF. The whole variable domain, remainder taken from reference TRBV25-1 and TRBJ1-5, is EADIYQTPRYLVIGTGKKITLECSQTMGHDKMYWYQQDPGMELHLIHYSYGVNSTEKGDLSSESTVSRIRTEHFPLTLESARPSHTSQYLCASSPGTDQPQHFGDGTRLSIL.

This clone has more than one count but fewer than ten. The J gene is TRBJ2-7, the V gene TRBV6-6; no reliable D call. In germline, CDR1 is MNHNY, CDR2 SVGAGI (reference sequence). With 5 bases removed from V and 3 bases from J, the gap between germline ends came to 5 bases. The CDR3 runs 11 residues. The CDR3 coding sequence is TGTGCCAGCAGTGTCCGCTACGAGCAGTACTTC. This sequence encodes CASSVRYEQYF.

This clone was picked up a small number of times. CDR3 loop: CASSEASGGAYNEQFF. CDR3 nucleotide sequence: TGTGCCAGCAGTGAAGCTAGCGGGGGGGCCTACAATGAGCAGTTCTTC. The chain links TRBV2 to TRBJ2-1; TRBD2 matches at 11 bases. There are 16 residues in the CDR3. CDR1 and CDR2 (germline): SNHLY, FYNNEI. V lost 0 bases, J lost 2 bases, and 0 bases stayed unmatched.

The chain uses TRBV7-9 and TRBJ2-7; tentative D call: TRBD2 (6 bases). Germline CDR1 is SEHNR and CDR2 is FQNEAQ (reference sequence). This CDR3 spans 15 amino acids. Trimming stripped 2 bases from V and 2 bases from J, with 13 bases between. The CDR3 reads CASSLIGGEAYEQYF. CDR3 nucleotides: TGTGCCAGCAGCTTAATTGGCGGGGAAGCCTACGAGCAGTACTTC. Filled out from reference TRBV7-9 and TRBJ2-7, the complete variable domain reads DTGVSQNPRHKITKRGQNVTFRCDPISEHNRLYWYRQTLGQGPEFLTYFQNEAQLEKSRLLSDRFSAERPKGSFSTLEIQRTEQGDSAMYLCASSLIGGEAYEQYFGPGTRLTVT.

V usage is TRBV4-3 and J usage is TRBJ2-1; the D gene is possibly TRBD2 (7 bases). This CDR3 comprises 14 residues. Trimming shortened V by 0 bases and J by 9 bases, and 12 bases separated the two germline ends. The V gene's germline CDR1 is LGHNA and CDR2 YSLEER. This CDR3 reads CASSQDTGGPEQFF. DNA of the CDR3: TGCGCCAGCAGCCAAGACACCGGGGGGCCTGAGCAGTTCTTC.

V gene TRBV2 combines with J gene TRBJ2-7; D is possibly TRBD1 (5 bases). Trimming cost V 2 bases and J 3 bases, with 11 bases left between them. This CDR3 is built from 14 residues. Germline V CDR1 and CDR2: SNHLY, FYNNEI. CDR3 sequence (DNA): TGTGCCAGCAGTGAAAGGGGCCCTTACTACGAGCAGTACTTC. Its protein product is CASSERGPYYEQYF.

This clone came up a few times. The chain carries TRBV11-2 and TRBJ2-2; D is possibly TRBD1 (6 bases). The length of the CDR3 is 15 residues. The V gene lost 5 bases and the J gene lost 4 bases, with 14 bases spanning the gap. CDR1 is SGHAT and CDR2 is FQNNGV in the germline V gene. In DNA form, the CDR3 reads TGTGCCAGCAGCCTACCCGGGACATTCACCGGGGAGCTGTTTTTT. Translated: CASSLPGTFTGELFF.

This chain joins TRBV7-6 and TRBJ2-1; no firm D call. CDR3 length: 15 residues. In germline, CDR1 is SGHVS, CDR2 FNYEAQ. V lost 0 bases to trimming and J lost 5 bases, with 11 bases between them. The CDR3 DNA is TGTGCCAGCAGCTTAGCAGGAGAAATGGACAATGAGCAGTTCTTC. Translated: CASSLAGEMDNEQFF.

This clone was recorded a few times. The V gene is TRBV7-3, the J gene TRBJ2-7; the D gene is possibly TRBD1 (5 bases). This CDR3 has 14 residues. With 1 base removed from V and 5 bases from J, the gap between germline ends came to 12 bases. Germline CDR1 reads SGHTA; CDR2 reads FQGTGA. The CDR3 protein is CASSLMGQGDEQYF. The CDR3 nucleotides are TGTGCCAGCAGCTTAATGGGGCAGGGCGACGAGCAGTACTTC.

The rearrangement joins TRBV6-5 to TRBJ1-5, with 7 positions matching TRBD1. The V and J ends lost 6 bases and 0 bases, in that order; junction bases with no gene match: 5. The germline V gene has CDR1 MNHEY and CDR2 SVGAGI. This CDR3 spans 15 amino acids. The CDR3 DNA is TGTGCCAGCAGCCTGACAGGGAATAGCAATCAGCCCCAGCATTTT. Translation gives CASSLTGNSNQPQHF.

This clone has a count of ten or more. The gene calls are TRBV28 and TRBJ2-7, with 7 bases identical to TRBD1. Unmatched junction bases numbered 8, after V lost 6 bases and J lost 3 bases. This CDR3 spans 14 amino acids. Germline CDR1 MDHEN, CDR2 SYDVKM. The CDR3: CASSPGQVLYEQYF. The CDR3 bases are TGTGCCAGCAGCCCAGGACAGGTCCTCTACGAGCAGTACTTC.

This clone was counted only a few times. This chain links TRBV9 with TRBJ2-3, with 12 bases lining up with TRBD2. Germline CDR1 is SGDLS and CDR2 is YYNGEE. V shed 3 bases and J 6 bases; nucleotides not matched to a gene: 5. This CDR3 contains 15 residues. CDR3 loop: CASSASSGGVDTQYF. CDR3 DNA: TGTGCCAGCAGCGCCTCTAGCGGGGGGGTGGATACGCAGTATTTT.

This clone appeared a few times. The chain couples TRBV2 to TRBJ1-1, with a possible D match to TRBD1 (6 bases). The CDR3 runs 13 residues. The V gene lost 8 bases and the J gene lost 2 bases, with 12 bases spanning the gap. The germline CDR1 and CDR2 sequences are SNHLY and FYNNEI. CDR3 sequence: CASLQGSNTEAFF. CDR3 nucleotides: TGTGCCAGCCTTCAGGGGTCTAACACTGAAGCTTTCTTT.

The CDR3 DNA follows: TGTGCCAGCAGTTACTCGGGGACAGCCTCTGGAAACACCATATATTTT. Translating it yields CASSYSGTASGNTIYF. The rearrangement links TRBV6-6 to TRBJ1-3; 7 positions agree with TRBD1. In germline, CDR1 is MNHNY, CDR2 SVGAGI (reference sequence). The trim removed 0 bases at V and 0 bases at J, leaving 2 bases unmatched. The CDR3 contains 16 residues.

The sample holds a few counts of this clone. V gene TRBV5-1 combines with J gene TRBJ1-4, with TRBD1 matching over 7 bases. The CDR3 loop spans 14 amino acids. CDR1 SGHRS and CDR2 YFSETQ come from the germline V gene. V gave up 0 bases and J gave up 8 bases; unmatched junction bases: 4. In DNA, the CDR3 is TGCGCCAGCAGCTTGGGACAGGGTCGGGAAAAACTGTTTTTT. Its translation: CASSLGQGREKLFF.

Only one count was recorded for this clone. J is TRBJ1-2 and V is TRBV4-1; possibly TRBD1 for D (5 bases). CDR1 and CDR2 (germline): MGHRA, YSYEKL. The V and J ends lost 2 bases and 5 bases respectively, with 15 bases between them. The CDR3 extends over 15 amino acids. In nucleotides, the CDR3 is TGCGCCAGCAGCCAACCGGACAATCCCTTGTATGGCTACACCTTC. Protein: CASSQPDNPLYGYTF.

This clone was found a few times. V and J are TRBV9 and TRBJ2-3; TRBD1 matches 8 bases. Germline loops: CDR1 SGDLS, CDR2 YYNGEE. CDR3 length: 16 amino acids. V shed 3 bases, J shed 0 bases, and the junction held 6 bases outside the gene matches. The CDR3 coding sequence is TGTGCCAGCAGCGGTCAAGGACAGGGAAGCACAGATACGCAGTATTTT. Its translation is CASSGQGQGSTDTQYF.

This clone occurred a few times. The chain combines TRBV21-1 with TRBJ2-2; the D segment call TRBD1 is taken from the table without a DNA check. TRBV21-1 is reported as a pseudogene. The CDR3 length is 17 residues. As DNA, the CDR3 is TGTGCCAGCAGCCGGAGTCGGAACAGGGAGAACACCGGGGAGCTGTTTTTT. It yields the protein CASSRSRNRENTGELFF.

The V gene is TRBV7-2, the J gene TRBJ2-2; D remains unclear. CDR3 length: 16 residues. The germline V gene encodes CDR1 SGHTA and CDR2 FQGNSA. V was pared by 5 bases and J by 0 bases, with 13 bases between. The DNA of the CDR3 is TGTGCCAGCAGCCCAACCCGGGTGGCGAACACCGGGGAGCTGTTTTTT. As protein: CASSPTRVANTGELFF.

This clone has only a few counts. DNA of the CDR3: TGTGCCAGCAGCCCGAACCTAGCCAACGTCCTGACTTTC. Translated, it gives CASSPNLANVLTF. The V call is TRBV7-2, the J call TRBJ2-6; D not resolved. Germline CDR1 SGHTA, CDR2 FQGNSA. This CDR3 comprises 13 residues. Trimming removed 5 bases at V and 7 bases at J, with 9 bases between. Combining the CDR3 with reference TRBV7-2 and TRBJ2-6 gives the whole variable domain GAGVSQSPSNKVTEKGKDVELRCDPISGHTALYWYRQSLGQGLEFLIYFQGNSAPDKSGLPSDRFSAERTGGSVSTLTIQRTQQEDSAVYLCASSPNLANVLTFGAGSRLTVL.